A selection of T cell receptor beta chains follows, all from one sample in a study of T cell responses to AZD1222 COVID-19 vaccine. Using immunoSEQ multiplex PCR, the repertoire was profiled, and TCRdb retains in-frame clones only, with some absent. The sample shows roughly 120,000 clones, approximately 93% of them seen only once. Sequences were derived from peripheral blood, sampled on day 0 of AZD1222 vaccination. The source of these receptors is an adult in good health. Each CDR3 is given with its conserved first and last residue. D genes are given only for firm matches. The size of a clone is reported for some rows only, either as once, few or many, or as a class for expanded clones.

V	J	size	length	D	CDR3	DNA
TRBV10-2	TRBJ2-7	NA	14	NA	CASSESLSAYEQYF	TGCGCCAGCAGTGAGTCTCTCAGCGCCTACGAGCAGTACTTC
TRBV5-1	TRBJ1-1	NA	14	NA	CASSQWGGNTEAFF	TGCGCCAGCAGCCAGTGGGGAGGGAACACTGAAGCTTTCTTT
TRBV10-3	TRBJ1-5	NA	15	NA	CAISGRDGPNQPQHF	TGTGCCATCAGCGGAAGGGACGGGCCAAATCAGCCCCAGCATTTT
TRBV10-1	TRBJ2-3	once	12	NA	CASSGPSDTQYF	TGCGCCAGCAGTGGACCGTCGGATACGCAGTATTTT
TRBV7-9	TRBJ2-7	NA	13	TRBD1	CASSSTGDHEQYF	TGTGCCAGCAGCTCGACAGGGGACCACGAGCAGTACTTC
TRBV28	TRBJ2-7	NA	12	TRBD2	CASSLLPGGQYF	TGTGCCAGCAGTCTCCTTCCGGGAGGGCAGTACTTC
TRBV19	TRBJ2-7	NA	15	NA	CASSIVQGQRVEQYF	TGTGCCAGTAGTATAGTTCAAGGACAACGGGTCGAGCAGTACTTC
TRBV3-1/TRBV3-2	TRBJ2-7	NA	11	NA	CASSQLYEQYF	TGTGCCAGCAGCCAACTGTACGAGCAGTACTTC
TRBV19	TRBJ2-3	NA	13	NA	CASAGAVTDTQYF	TGTGCCAGTGCCGGGGCAGTCACAGATACGCAGTATTTT
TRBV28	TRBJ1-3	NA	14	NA	CASRIFGSGNTIYF	TGTGCCAGCAGGATATTTGGCTCTGGAAACACCATATATTTT
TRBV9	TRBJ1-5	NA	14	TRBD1	CASSVLGQGAPQHF	TGTGCCAGCAGCGTATTGGGACAGGGAGCGCCCCAGCATTTT
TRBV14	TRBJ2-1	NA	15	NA	CASSQRTILSDEPFF	TGTGCCAGCAGCCAGCGGACAATTCTGTCAGATGAGCCGTTCTTC
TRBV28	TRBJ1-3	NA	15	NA	CASSAPGTQRNTIYF	TGTGCCAGCAGTGCCCCAGGGACACAGAGAAACACCATATATTTT
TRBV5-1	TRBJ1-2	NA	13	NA	CASSPGEGYGYTF	TGCGCCAGCAGCCCGGGTGAAGGGTATGGCTACACCTTC
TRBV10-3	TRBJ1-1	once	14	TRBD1	CAISEQGANTEAFF	TGTGCCATCAGTGAGCAGGGGGCCAACACTGAAGCTTTCTTT
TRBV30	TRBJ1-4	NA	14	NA	CAWSYSRANEKLFF	TGTGCCTGGAGTTACAGCAGGGCAAATGAAAAACTGTTTTTT
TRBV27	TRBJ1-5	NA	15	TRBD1	CASSRRDRGHTPQHF	TGTGCCAGCAGCCGGAGGGACAGGGGGCACACGCCCCAGCATTTT
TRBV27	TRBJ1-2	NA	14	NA	CASRMTGANYGYTF	TGTGCCAGCAGGATGACAGGTGCTAACTATGGCTACACCTTC
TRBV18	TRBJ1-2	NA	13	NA	CASSPTENYGYTF	TGTGCCAGCTCACCAACCGAAAACTATGGCTACACCTTC
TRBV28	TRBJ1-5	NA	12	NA	CATQSSNQPQHF	TGTGCCACCCAGTCTAGCAATCAGCCCCAGCATTTT
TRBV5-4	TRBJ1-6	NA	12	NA	CASSLVNSPLHF	TGTGCCAGCAGCTTGGTAAATTCACCCCTCCACTTT
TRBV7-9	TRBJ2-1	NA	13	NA	CASSLDFNNEQFF	TGTGCCAGCAGCTTGGACTTTAACAATGAGCAGTTCTTC
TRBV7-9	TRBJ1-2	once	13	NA	CASRSPGFYGYTF	TGTGCCAGCAGAAGTCCGGGGTTCTATGGCTACACCTTC
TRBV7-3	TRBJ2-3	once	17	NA	CASSLGGDSPSTDTQYF	TGTGCCAGCAGCCTCGGGGGGGACAGCCCTAGCACAGATACGCAGTATTTT
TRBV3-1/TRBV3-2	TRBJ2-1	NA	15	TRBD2	CASSQEPSGRYEQFF	TGTGCCAGCAGCCAAGAGCCTAGCGGGAGGTATGAGCAGTTCTTC
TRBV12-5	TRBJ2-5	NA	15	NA	CASGSYPANQETQYF	TGTGCTAGTGGTTCCTACCCAGCCAACCAAGAGACCCAGTACTTC
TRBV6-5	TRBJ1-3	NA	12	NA	CASSSLGNTIYF	TGTGCCAGCAGTTCATTGGGAAACACCATATATTTT
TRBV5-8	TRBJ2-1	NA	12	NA	CASSEVPNEQFF	TGTGCCAGCAGCGAGGTCCCAAATGAGCAGTTCTTC
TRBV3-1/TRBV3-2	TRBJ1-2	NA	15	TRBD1	CASSPGTGDYYGYTF	TGTGCCAGCAGCCCCGGGACAGGGGACTACTATGGCTACACCTTC
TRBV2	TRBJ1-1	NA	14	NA	CASSEAGENTEAFF	TGTGCCAGCAGTGAGGCTGGGGAGAACACTGAAGCTTTCTTT
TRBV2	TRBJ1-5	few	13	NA	CASNWGDGQPQHF	TGTGCCAGCAACTGGGGGGATGGGCAGCCCCAGCATTTT
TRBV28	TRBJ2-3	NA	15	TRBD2	CASRDSGRAVHTQYF	TGTGCCAGCAGGGATAGCGGGAGGGCGGTACATACGCAGTATTTT
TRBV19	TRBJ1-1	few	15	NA	CASSIVSSGHTEAFF	TGTGCCAGTAGTATAGTAAGTTCGGGCCACACTGAAGCTTTCTTT
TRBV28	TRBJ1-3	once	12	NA	CASRGGRDTIYF	TGTGCCAGCAGAGGAGGGCGCGACACCATATATTTT
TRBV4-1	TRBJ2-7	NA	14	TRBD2	CASSQPTLANEQYF	TGCGCCAGCAGCCAACCTACACTAGCGAACGAGCAGTACTTC
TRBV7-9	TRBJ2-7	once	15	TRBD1	CASSLMSGTGYEQYF	TGTGCCAGCAGCTTAATGTCCGGGACAGGGTACGAGCAGTACTTC
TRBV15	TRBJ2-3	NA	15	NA	CATSRVKRGTDTQYF	TGTGCCACCAGCAGAGTCAAGCGGGGCACAGATACGCAGTATTTT
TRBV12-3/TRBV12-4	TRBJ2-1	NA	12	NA	CASSLGFREQFF	TGTGCCAGCAGCTTAGGTTTTCGGGAGCAGTTCTTC
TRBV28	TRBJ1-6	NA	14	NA	CASSFGDRASPLHF	TGTGCCAGCAGTTTCGGGGACCGTGCATCACCCCTCCACTTT
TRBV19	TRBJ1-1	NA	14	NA	CASSILTANTEAFF	TGTGCCAGTAGTATCTTGACGGCAAACACTGAAGCTTTCTTT
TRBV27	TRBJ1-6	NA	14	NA	CASSLAGLGSPLHF	TGTGCCAGCAGTTTAGCAGGGTTAGGTTCACCCCTCCACTTT
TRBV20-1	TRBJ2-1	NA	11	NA	CSAGGPNEQFF	TGCAGTGCCGGGGGCCCCAATGAGCAGTTCTTC